This T cell receptor (beta chain) comes out of a study of OX40 agonist ivuxolimab in advanced cancers. Study background: Mean age about 60 years, range roughly 20 to 85; around 80% male.

V was clipped by 2 bases and J by 1 base, with 12 bases between them. Germline V gene lookup returns CDR1 SGHVS and CDR2 FQNEAQ. CDR3 length: 15 residues. Findings and caveats of the study: Some patients without response likewise showed low normalized clonal expansion. At 0.1 to 3.0 mg/kg and by week 6, CD4+ and CD8+ T cells in the blood had expanded clonally.

In the case of this clone: Its antigen is undetermined.

Profiling relied on immunoSEQ multiplex PCR, and the TCRdb table lists in-frame clones only, not all of them. Of roughly 20,000 clones in the sample, less than 85% were seen once. The chain combines TRBV7-8 with TRBJ2-7; the D gene is possibly TRBD1 (6 bases). The TCR comes from an adult with an advanced solid tumor such as melanoma, head and neck, liver or kidney cancer. The specimen was CD4+ or CD8+ T cells sorted from blood, collected in a trial of the OX40 agonist ivuxolimab. The CDR3 bases are TGTGCCAGCAGCTTACTTGGGGGCGCTTCCTACGAGCAGTACTTC. Translating gives CASSLLGGASYEQYF.